The 26 T cell receptor beta chains listed next were all sequenced from one sample in a study of blood T cell repertoires in COVID-19. This table comes from immunoSEQ multiplex PCR, and its TCRdb copy is limited to in-frame clones, with some not included. Seen here are around 72,000 clones, around 86% observed once, and the top ten hold about a tenth. Sequencing was carried out using peripheral blood. These receptor sequences come from a man aged 70 or older with active or convalescent COVID-19.

The V call is TRBV5-4, the J call TRBJ2-1, with TRBD1 matching over 8 bases. There are 12 residues in the CDR3. V dropped 0 bases and J dropped 10; count of bases not matched to a gene: 0. Germline V CDR1 and CDR2: SGHNT, YYREEE (reference sequence). CDR3 loop: CASSLGDREQFF. CDR3 bases: TGTGCCAGCAGCTTGGGGGACAGGGAGCAGTTCTTC.

The gene calls are TRBV4-1 and TRBJ1-1; no firm D call. The CDR3 has 14 residues. The germline CDR1 and CDR2 sequences are MGHRA and YSYEKL. The germline V and J ends were trimmed by 3 bases and 7 bases, with 15 bases remaining between them. The CDR3 nucleotides are TGCGCCAGCAGCCAGGCCGGGGAAACGGGTGAAGCTTTCTTT. Translated, it gives CASSQAGETGEAFF.

The V and J genes are TRBV15 and TRBJ2-2; 9 bases fit TRBD1. The CDR3 sequence is 14 residues long. V shed 9 bases, J shed 3 bases, and the junction held 5 bases outside the gene matches. The germline gives CDR1 LNHNV, CDR2 YYDKDF (reference sequence). The DNA for the CDR3 is TGTGCCACGGGCCGGGACAGGGACACCGGGGAGCTGTTTTTT. It yields the protein CATGRDRDTGELFF.

CDR3 nucleotides: TGTGCCAGCAGGGGGGCAGGGCTTAGCAATCAGCCCCAGCATTTT. Translated: CASRGAGLSNQPQHF. The rearrangement joins TRBV6-5 to TRBJ1-5; weak D call: TRBD1 (6 bases). V gave up 6 bases and J gave up 0 bases, with 12 bases separating them. Looked up from germline, CDR1 is MNHEY and CDR2 is SVGAGI. The CDR3 spans 15 residues.

V and J are TRBV19 and TRBJ1-5, with D tentatively TRBD1 (6 bases). In germline, CDR1 is LNHDA, CDR2 SQIVND (reference sequence). The CDR3 length is 15 residues. V shed 5 bases and J shed 3 bases, with 14 bases lying between them. For the CDR3, the DNA is TGTGCCAGTAGTTCTGCCAGGGGAATCAATCAGCCCCAGCATTTT. Amino acids: CASSSARGINQPQHF.

This sequence joins TRBV9 and TRBJ2-7; 7 positions agree with TRBD2. Per germline, CDR1 SGDLS and CDR2 YYNGEE. The CDR3 contains 13 residues. After removal of 3 bases from V and 7 bases from J, the junction contained 7 bases not matched to a gene. CDR3 bases: TGTGCCAGCAGCGAGGCGGGAGAGGGGGAGCAGTACTTC. Its protein product is CASSEAGEGEQYF.

This clone was counted once. This chain links TRBV27 with TRBJ2-7; TRBD1 aligns across 8 bases. V dropped 3 bases and J dropped 3; count of bases not matched to a gene: 1. This CDR3 has 13 amino acids. The germline gives CDR1 MNHEY, CDR2 SMNVEV (reference sequence). CDR3 residues: CASSFGQGYEQYF. The CDR3 DNA sequence: TGTGCCAGCAGTTTTGGACAGGGCTACGAGCAGTACTTC.

The chain links TRBV7-2 to TRBJ1-1; tentatively, D is TRBD1 (6 bases). Trimming took 2 bases from V and 8 from J, leaving 15 bases between them. The CDR3 is 14 residues long. CDR1 is SGHTA, CDR2 FQGNSA, per germline. The CDR3 protein is CASSLIDRNPEAFF. CDR3 sequence (DNA): TGTGCCAGCAGCTTAATCGACAGGAACCCAGAAGCTTTCTTT.

The chain has TRBV7-3 and TRBJ2-2, with 7 nucleotides matching TRBD2. With 1 base clipped from V and 6 bases from J, the junction kept 14 bases outside the gene matches. The CDR3 loop spans 18 amino acids. Per germline, CDR1 SGHTA and CDR2 FQGTGA. The CDR3 protein is CASSLKGGTDTYSGELFF. The CDR3 DNA is TGTGCCAGCAGCTTAAAGGGAGGGACTGATACCTATTCCGGGGAGCTGTTTTTT.

This clone showed up just once. This rearrangement joins TRBV5-1 to TRBJ2-5, with TRBD1 as a possible D gene (5 bases). CDR1 SGHRS and CDR2 YFSETQ come from the germline V gene. V shed 2 bases and J shed 5 bases, with 7 bases lying between them. The CDR3 is 12 amino acids. The CDR3 spells CASSLNRETQYF. Written as DNA, the CDR3 is TGCGCCAGCAGCTTAAACAGGGAGACCCAGTACTTC.

The chain carries TRBV4-1 and TRBJ2-3, with 7 positions matching TRBD2. The CDR3 runs to 16 residues. The germline V gene encodes CDR1 MGHRA and CDR2 YSYEKL. V lost 4 bases to trimming and J lost 2 bases; unmatched junction nucleotides: 9. CDR3 coding DNA: TGCGCCAGCAGCCTGGGCTCTAGCGGTGTCACAGATACGCAGTATTTT. This encodes CASSLGSSGVTDTQYF.

This clone was detected only a few times. The rearrangement links TRBV6-5 to TRBJ1-1; 7 bases are a match to TRBD1. CDR1 and CDR2 from the germline V gene are MNHEY and SVGAGI. V shed 6 bases and J 7 bases; nucleotides not matched to a gene: 8. The CDR3 totals 13 residues. The CDR3 here is CASRADRAGEAFF. The CDR3, as DNA: TGTGCCAGCAGGGCCGACAGGGCTGGTGAAGCTTTCTTT.

The genes are TRBV10-3 and TRBJ2-3; 11 nucleotides align to TRBD2. This CDR3 has 16 residues. CDR1 is ENHRY and CDR2 is SYGVKD in the germline V gene. V dropped 3 bases and J dropped 0; count of bases not matched to a gene: 2. This CDR3 is CAISDGTSGSTDTQYF. Here the CDR3 DNA reads TGTGCCATCAGTGATGGGACTAGCGGTAGCACAGATACGCAGTATTTT.

V gene TRBV2 combines with J gene TRBJ1-6, with 7 bases fitting TRBD1. The CDR3 covers 13 residues. CDR1 SNHLY and CDR2 FYNNEI come from the germline V gene. Trimming removed 9 bases from V and 7 bases from J; junction bases left unmatched: 6. DNA of the CDR3: TGTGCCAGAAAGACAGGGATGAATTCACCCCTCCACTTT. It codes for CARKTGMNSPLHF.

The genes are TRBV14 and TRBJ2-6; D is perhaps TRBD1 (6 bases). This CDR3 is 15 amino acids long. Trimming cost V 3 bases and J 5 bases, with 11 bases left between them. CDR1 SGHDN and CDR2 FVKESK come from the germline V gene. Written as DNA, the CDR3 is TGTGCCAGCAGCCATACAGGGAGATGGGCCAACGTCCTGACTTTC. Translation gives CASSHTGRWANVLTF.

The V gene is TRBV9, the J gene TRBJ2-1, with TRBD1 as a possible D gene (5 bases). The V and J ends lost 2 bases and 9 bases respectively, with 12 bases between them. This CDR3 has 13 residues. Germline CDR1 SGDLS, CDR2 YYNGEE. The CDR3 DNA reads as TGTGCCAGCAGCGTGGATGACAGCCTTGAGCAGTTCTTC. As protein: CASSVDDSLEQFF.

The table lists this clone with a count of one. The chain recombines TRBV11-3 with TRBJ1-1; possible D gene TRBD1, 5 bases. CDR3 length: 14 residues. V lost 3 bases to trimming and J lost 0 bases, with 8 bases between them. The V gene's germline CDR1 is SGHNT and CDR2 YENEEA. Written as DNA, the CDR3 is TGTGCCAGCAGCTTGTCAGGGATGAACACTGAAGCTTTCTTT. Translating it yields CASSLSGMNTEAFF.

The rearrangement links TRBV5-1 to TRBJ2-7; D may be TRBD1 (5 bases). The CDR3 covers 13 residues. CDR1 and CDR2 from the germline V gene are SGHRS and YFSETQ. The V end lost 4 bases, the J end lost 3 bases, and 11 bases lay between the germline ends. CDR3 protein: CASSPGWGYEQYF. In nucleotides, the CDR3 is TGCGCCAGCAGCCCAGGGTGGGGCTACGAGCAGTACTTC.

The chain uses TRBV7-9 and TRBJ1-1, with no clear D. Per the germline V gene, CDR1 is SEHNR and CDR2 is FQNEAQ (reference sequence). The CDR3 spans 17 residues. The V gene lost 0 bases and the J gene lost 4 bases, with 18 bases spanning the gap. For the CDR3, the DNA is TGTGCCAGCAGCTTAGCCGGAGACACGACTGGGAGCACTGAAGCTTTCTTT. This gives the protein CASSLAGDTTGSTEAFF. Filled out from reference TRBV7-9 and TRBJ1-1, the complete variable domain reads DTGVSQNPRHKITKRGQNVTFRCDPISEHNRLYWYRQTLGQGPEFLTYFQNEAQLEKSRLLSDRFSAERPKGSFSTLEIQRTEQGDSAMYLCASSLAGDTTGSTEAFFGQGTRLTVV.

Here the CDR3 DNA reads TGTGCCAGCAGCTGGAGGACAGGGAATGAAAAACTGTTTTTT. It codes for CASSWRTGNEKLFF. V is TRBV11-2 and J is TRBJ1-4; 8 nucleotides align to TRBD1. Trimming removed 4 bases from V and 5 bases from J; junction bases left unmatched: 3. This CDR3 comprises 14 residues. Germline assignment: CDR1 SGHAT and CDR2 FQNNGV.

The V and J genes are TRBV27 and TRBJ1-5, with 9 bases fitting TRBD1. The CDR3 is 16 residues long. V shed 6 bases and J 3 bases; nucleotides not matched to a gene: 9. The germline V gene encodes CDR1 MNHEY and CDR2 SMNVEV (reference sequence). CDR3 coding DNA: TGTGCCAGCAGCTTTGGCACAGGGGGCACCAATCAGCCCCAGCATTTT. As protein: CASSFGTGGTNQPQHF.

The rearrangement uses TRBV15 and TRBJ2-7; no clear D gene. Germline assignment: CDR1 LNHNV and CDR2 YYDKDF (reference sequence). V dropped 1 base and J dropped 2 bases, with 9 bases sitting between them. The length of the CDR3 is 14 residues. The chain's CDR3 is CATSRGGGTYEQYF. DNA for the CDR3: TGTGCCACCAGCAGAGGTGGCGGCACCTACGAGCAGTACTTC.

The chain has TRBV28 and TRBJ2-7, with 12 bases aligning to TRBD2. Per germline, CDR1 MDHEN and CDR2 SYDVKM. J gave up 3 bases and V 6 bases, and 12 bases lay outside the gene matches. This CDR3 spans 17 amino acids. The CDR3, as DNA: TGTGCCAGCAGCCCGGGACTAGCGGGCCCCGGGGGCTACGAGCAGTACTTC. It encodes CASSPGLAGPGGYEQYF.

This clone occurred a few times. This chain uses TRBV4-3 with TRBJ1-5; D not certain. Trimming cost V 3 bases and J 3 bases, with 6 bases left between them. CDR1 LGHNA and CDR2 YSLEER come from the germline V gene. This CDR3 spans 13 amino acids. The CDR3 spells CASSQHINQPQHF. The CDR3, as DNA: TGCGCCAGCAGCCAGCACATCAATCAGCCCCAGCATTTT.

This chain uses TRBV18 with TRBJ1-1; 10 bases align to TRBD1. The CDR3 consists of 15 residues. The V gene end was trimmed by 4 bases and the J gene end by 7 bases; junction bases not matched to a gene: 9. Germline loops: CDR1 KGHSH, CDR2 LQKENI. The CDR3, as DNA: TGTGCCAGCTCACGAGCGACAGGGGGCACCCATGAAGCTTTCTTT. Its translation: CASSRATGGTHEAFF.

This clone showed up just a few times. The chain employs TRBV3-1 (or the pseudogene TRBV3-2) and TRBJ2-7; TRBD2 is a possible D gene (6 bases). The CDR3 consists of 15 residues. The germline V gene encodes CDR1 LGHDT and CDR2 YNNKEL (reference sequence). V lost 1 base to trimming and J lost 5 bases, with 15 bases between them. CDR3 protein: CASSQATRPIDEQYF. The CDR3, as DNA: TGTGCCAGCAGCCAAGCGACTAGACCCATCGACGAGCAGTACTTC.